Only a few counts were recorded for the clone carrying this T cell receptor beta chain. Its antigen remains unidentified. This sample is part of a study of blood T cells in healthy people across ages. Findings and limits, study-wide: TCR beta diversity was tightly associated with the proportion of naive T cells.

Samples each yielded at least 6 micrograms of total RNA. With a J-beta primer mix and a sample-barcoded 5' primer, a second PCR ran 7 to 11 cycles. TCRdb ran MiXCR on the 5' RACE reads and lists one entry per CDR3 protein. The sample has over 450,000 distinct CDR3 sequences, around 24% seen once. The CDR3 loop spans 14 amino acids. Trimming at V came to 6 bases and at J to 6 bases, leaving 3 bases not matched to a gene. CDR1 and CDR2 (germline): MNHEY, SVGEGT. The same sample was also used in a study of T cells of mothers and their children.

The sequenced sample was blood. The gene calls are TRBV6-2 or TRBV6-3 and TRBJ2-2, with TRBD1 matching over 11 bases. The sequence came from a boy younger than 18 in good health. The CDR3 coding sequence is TGTGCCAGCAGGGGACAGGGGGACGCCGGGGAGCTGTTTTTT. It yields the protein CASRGQGDAGELFF.